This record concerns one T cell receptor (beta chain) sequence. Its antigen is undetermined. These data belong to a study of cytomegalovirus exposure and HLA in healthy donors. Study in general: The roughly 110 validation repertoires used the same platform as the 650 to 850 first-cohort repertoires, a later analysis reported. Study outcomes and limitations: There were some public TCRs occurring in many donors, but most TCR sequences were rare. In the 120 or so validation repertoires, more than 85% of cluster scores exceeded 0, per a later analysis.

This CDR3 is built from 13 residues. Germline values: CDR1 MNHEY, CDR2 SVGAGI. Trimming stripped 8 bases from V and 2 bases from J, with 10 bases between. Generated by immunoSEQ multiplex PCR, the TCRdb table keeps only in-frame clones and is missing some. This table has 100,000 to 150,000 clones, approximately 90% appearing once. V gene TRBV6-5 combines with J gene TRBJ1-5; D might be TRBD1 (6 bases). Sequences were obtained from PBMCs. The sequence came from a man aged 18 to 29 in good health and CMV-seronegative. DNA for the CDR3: TGTGCCAGCGGCAGGGGTTGCAATCAGCCCCAGCATTTT. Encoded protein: CASGRGCNQPQHF.